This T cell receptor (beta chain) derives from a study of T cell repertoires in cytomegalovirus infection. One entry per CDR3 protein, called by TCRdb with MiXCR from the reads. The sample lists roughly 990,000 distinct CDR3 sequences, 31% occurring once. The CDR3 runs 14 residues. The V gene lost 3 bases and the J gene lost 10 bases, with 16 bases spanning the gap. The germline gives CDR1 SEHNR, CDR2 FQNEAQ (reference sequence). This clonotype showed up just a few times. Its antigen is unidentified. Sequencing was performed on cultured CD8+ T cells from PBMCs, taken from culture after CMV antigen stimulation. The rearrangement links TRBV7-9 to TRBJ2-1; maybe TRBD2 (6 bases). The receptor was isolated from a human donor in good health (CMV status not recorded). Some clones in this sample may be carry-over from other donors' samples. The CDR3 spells CASSFPGPGVEQFF. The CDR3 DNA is TGTGCCAGCAGCTTCCCGGGACCGGGGGTCGAGCAGTTCTTC.